The 17 T cell receptor beta chains below were found in one sample sequenced in a study of cytomegalovirus exposure and HLA in healthy donors. A multiplex PCR was run with 60 Vbeta primers and 13 Jbeta primers. The data were produced by immunoSEQ multiplex PCR, yet TCRdb's version contains in-frame clones alone and is incomplete. The sample records 200,000 or so clones, about 77% being singletons. What was sequenced was PBMCs. These TCRs come from a woman younger than 45 in good health and CMV-seropositive.

Note on this clone: This same CDR3 is encoded by further DNA sequences in the sample. V usage is TRBV19 and J usage is TRBJ2-7; no definite D call. The ends were cut back, 3 bases at V and 3 bases at J, with 6 bases in the middle. The CDR3 loop spans 12 amino acids. Germline V gene data show CDR1 as LNHDA and CDR2 as SQIVND (reference sequence). The DNA of the CDR3 is TGTGCCAGTAGTATCAGAGGCTACGAGCAGTACTTC. Protein product: CASSIRGYEQYF.

This clone was detected only a few times. This sequence joins TRBV28 and TRBJ2-5; maybe TRBD2 (6 bases). Trimming took 2 bases from V and 2 from J, leaving 9 bases between them. Germline CDR1 MDHEN, CDR2 SYDVKM. The CDR3 has 14 amino acids. CDR3: CASSLLAGQETQYF. In nucleotides, the CDR3 is TGTGCCAGCAGTTTACTGGCGGGACAAGAGACCCAGTACTTC.

The chain links TRBV5-8 to TRBJ2-7, with TRBD1 as a possible D gene (5 bases). The CDR3 covers 15 residues. CDR1 and CDR2 from the germline V gene are SGHTS and YDEGEE. V shed 2 bases and J shed 2 bases, with 14 bases lying between them. The CDR3 sequence: CASSFKDNLAYEQYF. In nucleotides, the CDR3 is TGTGCCAGCAGCTTCAAGGACAATTTAGCCTACGAGCAGTACTTC. Full variable domain (missing parts from reference TRBV5-8 and TRBJ2-7): EAGVTQSPTHLIKTRGQQATLRCSPISGHTSVYWYQQALGLGLQFLLWYDEGEERNRGNFPPRFSGRQFPNYSSELNVNALELEDSALYLCASSFKDNLAYEQYFGPGTRLTVT.

This clone was seen only a few times. This rearrangement joins TRBV2 to TRBJ2-1; D uncertain. Germline values: CDR1 SNHLY, CDR2 FYNNEI. The germline V and J ends were trimmed by 4 bases and 3 bases, with 13 bases remaining between them. CDR3 length: 15 residues. The CDR3 spells CASSVPWAVYNEQFF. The CDR3, as DNA: TGTGCCAGCAGTGTTCCATGGGCCGTCTACAATGAGCAGTTCTTC.

V gene TRBV15 combines with J gene TRBJ2-5, with 7 bases matching TRBD2. V trimming: 4 bases; J trimming: 1 base; junction bases outside the gene matches: 12. CDR3 length: 17 residues. The germline CDR1 and CDR2 sequences are LNHNV and YYDKDF (reference sequence). CDR3 sequence reads: CATSKGTWEGPQETQYF. CDR3 DNA sequence: TGTGCCACCAGCAAAGGTACTTGGGAGGGTCCCCAAGAGACCCAGTACTTC.

The chain is built from TRBV7-6 and TRBJ2-2; 14 bases are a match to TRBD2. This CDR3 spans 18 amino acids. The germline CDR1 and CDR2 sequences are SGHVS and FNYEAQ. V shed 5 bases, J shed 3 bases, and the junction held 8 bases outside the gene matches. This CDR3 is CASSMGLAGVRDTGELFF. The CDR3, as DNA: TGTGCCAGCAGCATGGGACTAGCGGGGGTGCGGGACACCGGGGAGCTGTTTTTT. The whole variable domain, remainder taken from reference TRBV7-6 and TRBJ2-2, is GAGVSQSPRYKVTKRGQDVALRCDPISGHVSLYWYRQALGQGPEFLTYFNYEAQQDKSGLPNDRFSAERPEGSISTLTIQRTEQRDSAMYRCASSMGLAGVRDTGELFFGEGSRLTVL.

The V gene is TRBV27, the J gene TRBJ2-1; tentative D call: TRBD1 (6 bases). The V gene lost 2 bases and the J gene lost 4 bases, with 12 bases spanning the gap. This CDR3 is built from 15 residues. Per germline, CDR1 MNHEY and CDR2 SMNVEV (reference sequence). The CDR3 here is CASSLGTRLYNEQFF. CDR3 nucleotide sequence: TGTGCCAGCAGTTTAGGGACAAGGTTATACAATGAGCAGTTCTTC.

As regards this clone: The same CDR3 is also encoded by other DNA sequences in this sample. The rearrangement uses TRBV19 and TRBJ1-5; perhaps TRBD1 as D (5 bases). Trimming shortened V by 4 bases and J by 1 base, and 5 bases separated the two germline ends. The CDR3 loop spans 13 amino acids. CDR1 LNHDA and CDR2 SQIVND come from the germline V gene (reference sequence). CDR3 in DNA: TGTGCCAGTAGTAGACAGAGCAATCAGCCCCAGCATTTT. As protein: CASSRQSNQPQHF.

The chain combines TRBV5-5 with TRBJ1-5, with unresolved D. Germline V CDR1 and CDR2: SGHKS, YYEKEE (reference sequence). There are 15 residues in the CDR3. V was trimmed by 0 bases and J by 9 bases, leaving 16 bases between them. This CDR3 reads CASSLVRHPGRPQHF. CDR3 coding DNA: TGTGCCAGCAGCTTGGTCCGACACCCTGGCCGGCCCCAGCATTTT.

The count of this clone is one. The chain carries TRBV21-1 and TRBJ2-7; TRBD2 was called by the table and not checked on the DNA. TRBV21-1 is a pseudogene segment. The CDR3 loop spans 14 amino acids. The CDR3 region has the DNA TGTGCCAGCGTTAACTACCTGATTCCCTACGAGCAGTACTTC. Amino acid sequence: CASVNYLIPYEQYF.

In this sample, this clone turned up a few times. The chain combines TRBV7-9 with TRBJ1-2, with TRBD1 as a possible D gene (6 bases). CDR1 is SEHNR, CDR2 FQNEAQ, per germline (reference sequence). The CDR3 length is 14 residues. V was pared by 2 bases and J by 3 bases, with 10 bases between. The CDR3 loop reads CASSLQDSYYGYTF. CDR3 sequence (DNA): TGTGCCAGCAGCTTACAGGACAGCTACTATGGCTACACCTTC.

This clone showed up just once. The chain joins TRBV10-3 to TRBJ2-7, with TRBD2 matching over 10 bases. Trimming took 7 bases from V and 2 from J; bases not matched to a gene: 5. CDR1 and CDR2 (germline): ENHRY, SYGVKD. CDR3 length: 14 amino acids. CDR3 nucleotide sequence: TGTGCCATCAAGGCAAGCGGGGGGGCCTACGAGCAGTACTTC. Protein sequence: CAIKASGGAYEQYF.

This chain links TRBV5-1 with TRBJ1-1; unclear D gene. The CDR3 runs to 14 residues. Germline-derived CDR1 and CDR2 are SGHRS and YFSETQ. Trimming took 6 bases from V and 0 from J, leaving 12 bases between them. The chain's CDR3 is CASKSPGMNTEAFF. In DNA form, the CDR3 reads TGCGCCAGCAAGTCACCCGGGATGAACACTGAAGCTTTCTTT. The full variable domain, its missing parts supplied by reference TRBV5-1 and TRBJ1-1, is KAGVTQTPRYLIKTRGQQVTLSCSPISGHRSVSWYQQTPGQGLQFLFEYFSETQRNKGNFPGRFSGRQFSNSRSEMNVSTLELGDSALYLCASKSPGMNTEAFFGQGTRLTVV.

The rearrangement links TRBV9 to TRBJ2-5, with 7 bases matching TRBD1. V lost 0 bases to trimming and J lost 5 bases; unmatched junction nucleotides: 7. The germline V gene has CDR1 SGDLS and CDR2 YYNGEE. The CDR3 totals 15 residues. CDR3 residues: CASSVVIGGLETQYF. The CDR3 bases are TGTGCCAGCAGCGTAGTTATAGGGGGCCTGGAGACCCAGTACTTC.

This chain links TRBV6-5 with TRBJ1-3; D unclear. The CDR3 is 14 residues long. V shed 7 bases and J shed 0 bases, with 10 bases lying between them. Germline V gene lookup returns CDR1 MNHEY and CDR2 SVGAGI. The CDR3 reads CASTRSTSGNTIYF. Written as DNA, the CDR3 is TGTGCCAGCACTCGGAGTACCTCTGGAAACACCATATATTTT.

V and J are TRBV7-6 and TRBJ2-5; no clear D gene. V lost 5 bases and J lost 5, with 9 bases in between. The CDR3 is made up of 12 amino acids. The germline gives CDR1 SGHVS, CDR2 FNYEAQ. The CDR3 sequence is CASSGDGETQYF. The CDR3 DNA is TGTGCCAGCAGCGGCGACGGGGAGACCCAGTACTTC. The entire variable domain, with the rest obtained from reference TRBV7-6 and TRBJ2-5, is as follows: GAGVSQSPRYKVTKRGQDVALRCDPISGHVSLYWYRQALGQGPEFLTYFNYEAQQDKSGLPNDRFSAERPEGSISTLTIQRTEQRDSAMYRCASSGDGETQYFGPGTRLLVL.

This clone was seen a few times. The chain couples TRBV6-1 to TRBJ2-1, with TRBD2 identical over 11 bases. From germline, CDR1 is MNHNS and CDR2 SASEGT. Trimming cost V 7 bases and J 9 bases; bases outside gene matches: 8. There are 14 residues in the CDR3. CDR3 nucleotides: TGTGCCAGCATGACTAGCGGGAAAGTGGGTGAGCAGTTCTTC. Amino acid sequence: CASMTSGKVGEQFF.